One sample yielded the 21 T cell receptor beta chains listed below, sequenced in a study of T cell clonality in common variable immunodeficiency. Produced via immunoSEQ multiplex PCR; TCRdb's table is partial and in-frame only. This sample comprises roughly 70,000 clones, none seen once only. Sequencing used peripheral blood mononuclear cells. These receptor sequences come from a person aged 18 to 70 in good health.

This clone came up many times. The CDR3 extends 3 residues past the end of the read, so its final part is completed from the germline J gene. This chain joins TRBV6-1 and TRBJ1-1; tentative D call: TRBD1 (5 bases). Trimming took off 3 bases at V and 7 bases at J, with 12 bases between the two ends. Germline CDR1 MNHNS, CDR2 SASEGT. The CDR3 has 13 residues. The CDR3 sequence: CASSDPGRGEAFF. CDR3 DNA, as far as it was read: TGTGCCAGCAGTGATCCAGGGAGGGGTGAA.

This clone was counted ten times or more. The read ends 3 residues shy of where the CDR3 ends; the end is completed using the germline J gene. V is TRBV7-2 and J is TRBJ2-7; 8 positions match TRBD1. Germline V gene data show CDR1 as SGHTA and CDR2 as FQGNSA. This CDR3 spans 14 amino acids. V lost 5 bases, J lost 0 bases, and 3 bases stayed unmatched. The CDR3 region is CASSRTGSSYEQYF. The covered CDR3 bases are TGTGCCAGCAGCCGGACAGGGAGCTCCTACGAG.

Of note for this clone: Sequencing ends 3 residues short of the CDR3 end; the germline J gene provides the rest. The genes are TRBV7-8 and TRBJ2-2; the match to TRBD1 covers 7 bases. The CDR3 loop spans 16 amino acids. Trimming cost V 5 bases and J 0 bases; bases outside gene matches: 6. CDR1 is SGHVS, CDR2 FQNEAQ, per germline. The CDR3 bases that were read are TGTGCCAGCAGCCCCTACAGGGGTGCGAACACCGGGGAG. Its translation is CASSPYRGANTGE. The CDR3 in its entirety is CASSPYRGANTGELFF.

This clone was seen ten or more times. The CDR3 end is not reached by the read, which stops 3 residues before it; the germline J gene fills it in. This rearrangement joins TRBV19 to TRBJ1-5; 7 nucleotides agree with TRBD1. The germline V gene has CDR1 LNHDA and CDR2 SQIVND (reference sequence). This CDR3 spans 15 amino acids. J lost 9 bases, V lost 3 bases, and 11 bases had no gene match. The DNA read from the CDR3 is TGTGCCAGTAGTATTCCACAGGGGTCGTCGGGGCCC. This gives the protein CASSIPQGSSGP. The CDR3, in full, reads CASSIPQGSSGPQHF. Looking up the rest from reference TRBV19 and TRBJ1-5 gives the full variable domain: DGGITQSPKYLFRKEGQNVTLSCEQNLNHDAMYWYRQDPGQGLRLIYYSQIVNDFQKGDIAEGYSVSREKKESFPLTVTSAQKNPTAFYLCASSIPQGSSGPQHFGDGTRLSIL.

In this sample, this clone turned up many times. The CDR3 is cut off 3 residues early in the read; its end comes from the germline J gene. V gene TRBV7-6 combines with J gene TRBJ2-3; a possible D gene is TRBD1 (6 bases). Germline V lookup: CDR1 SGHVS, CDR2 FNYEAQ. V lost 4 bases and J 6 bases, leaving 11 bases between the germline ends. CDR3 length: 13 amino acids. CDR3 DNA, as far as it was read: TGTGCCAGCAGCTGGACAGCTGTGGATACG. Encoded protein: CASSWTAVDT. The whole CDR3 protein reads CASSWTAVDTQYF. Supplemented by reference TRBV7-6 and TRBJ2-3, the full variable domain reads GAGVSQSPRYKVTKRGQDVALRCDPISGHVSLYWYRQALGQGPEFLTYFNYEAQQDKSGLPNDRFSAERPEGSISTLTIQRTEQRDSAMYRCASSWTAVDTQYFGPGTRLTVL.

This clone was seen repeatedly, ten times or more. The read is 3 residues too short to cover the CDR3 end, so that end is filled in from the germline J gene. The V call is TRBV4-2, the J call TRBJ2-3; D ambiguous. CDR1 is LGHNA, CDR2 YNFKEQ, per germline. CDR3 length equals 14 residues. Trimming pared 4 bases from V and 2 bases from J, leaving 10 bases between. CDR3 DNA, as far as it was read: TGTGCCAGCAGCCCTTCTGACACCACAGATACG. Amino acids: CASSPSDTTDT. Given in full, the CDR3 is CASSPSDTTDTQYF.

This clone has ten or more counts. The read gets to within 3 residues of the CDR3 end, and the germline J gene fills in the rest. The V and J genes are TRBV30 and TRBJ2-2; D unclear. This CDR3 region has 14 residues. The germline V and J ends were trimmed by 3 bases and 5 bases, with 13 bases remaining between them. Germline V gives CDR1 GTSNPN, CDR2 SVGIG (reference sequence). CDR3: CAWRSNWATGELFF. CDR3 bases read: TGTGCCTGGAGATCCAATTGGGCAACCGGGGAG.

This clone was seen ten or more times. Sequencing ends 3 residues short of the CDR3 end; the germline J gene provides the rest. The chain is built from TRBV5-6 and TRBJ1-4, with a weak D call TRBD1 (6 bases). Trimming stripped 3 bases from V and 6 bases from J, with 6 bases between. Germline CDR1 and CDR2: SGHDT and YYEEEE. The CDR3 totals 12 residues. CDR3 amino acids: CASSSGDEKLFF. Incomplete CDR3 DNA: TGTGCCAGCAGCTCAGGGGATGAAAAA. The variable domain in full, completed from reference TRBV5-6 and TRBJ1-4, reads DAGVTQSPTHLIKTRGQQVTLRCSPKSGHDTVSWYQQALGQGPQFIFQYYEEEERQRGNFPDRFSGHQFPNYSSELNVNALLLGDSALYLCASSSGDEKLFFGSGTQLSVL.

This clone appeared many times. The read falls 3 residues short of the CDR3 end, and the missing part is taken from the germline J gene. The chain joins TRBV28 to TRBJ2-7; perhaps TRBD1 as D (6 bases). This CDR3 has 15 residues. V gave up 6 bases and J gave up 0 bases, with 15 bases separating them. Germline CDR1 is MDHEN and CDR2 is SYDVKM. Partial CDR3 DNA: TGTGCCAGCAGATACGGACAGTCCCCCTCCTACGAG. This sequence encodes CASRYGQSPSYE. The CDR3 as a whole reads CASRYGQSPSYEQYF.

This clone came up many times. The sequence runs out 3 residues before the end of the CDR3; the remainder is reconstructed from the germline J gene. The J gene is TRBJ2-7, the V gene TRBV7-9, with 7 bases lining up with TRBD1. CDR1 and CDR2 from the germline V gene are SEHNR and FQNEAQ (reference sequence). The CDR3 runs 15 residues. The V gene end was trimmed by 1 base and the J gene end by 2 bases; junction bases not matched to a gene: 5. The CDR3: CASSLGDSRTYEQYF. The part of the CDR3 DNA that was read is TGTGCCAGCAGCTTAGGGGACAGTCGAACCTACGAG.

Ten or more counts support this clone. The sequence runs out 3 residues before the end of the CDR3; the remainder is reconstructed from the germline J gene. This chain joins TRBV7-6 and TRBJ1-1; 7 bases are a match to TRBD1. The germline V gene has CDR1 SGHVS and CDR2 FNYEAQ. Trimming took 5 bases from V and 5 from J; bases not matched to a gene: 14. The CDR3 length is 16 residues. The CDR3 sequence is CASSAHRGWGWTEAFF. Partial CDR3 DNA: TGTGCCAGCAGCGCCCACAGGGGATGGGGTTGGACTGAA.

This clone was counted many times. The CDR3 is cut off 3 residues early in the read; its end comes from the germline J gene. The chain recombines TRBV29-1 with TRBJ1-1, with 12 positions matching TRBD1. Germline CDR1 SQVTM, CDR2 ANQGSEA. The CDR3 is made up of 12 amino acids. CDR3 residues: CTAGQGAFEAFF. The CDR3 DNA, read in part, is TGCACCGCGGGACAGGGGGCTTTTGAA.

This clone occurred many times. With the read ending 3 residues before the CDR3 end, the germline J gene is used to fill in that end. The gene calls are TRBV10-3 and TRBJ2-2; a weak D match, TRBD1 (5 bases). The CDR3 length is 15 residues. The germline CDR1 and CDR2 sequences are ENHRY and SYGVKD. Trimming left V 0 bases short and J 8 bases short, with 13 bases between. CDR3 residues: CAISESVDILGELFF. The CDR3 DNA, read in part, is TGTGCCATCAGTGAGTCAGTGGACATACTTGGGGAG.

A few counts support this clone. The missing CDR3 end, 3 residues past where the read stops, is filled in from the germline J gene. The rearrangement uses TRBV20-1 and TRBJ2-1; D call uncertain. Per germline, CDR1 DFQATT and CDR2 SNEGSKA (reference sequence). The CDR3 covers 15 residues. V lost 0 bases and J lost 7, with 16 bases in between. Incomplete CDR3 DNA: TGCAGTGCTAGAGATCGTAGTCTACTGCATAATGAG. This translates into CSARDRSLLHNE. The full CDR3 protein is CSARDRSLLHNEQFF.

The sample holds many counts of this clone. CDR3 protein: CASSTRWGQGTDTQYF. CDR3 bases read: TGCGCCAGCAGTACCCGGTGGGGACAGGGCACAGATACG. The rearrangement joins TRBV5-1 to TRBJ2-3, with 8 bases aligning to TRBD1. The CDR3 extends 3 residues past the end of the read, so its final part is completed from the germline J gene. CDR1 is SGHRS and CDR2 is YFSETQ in the germline V gene. The V and J ends lost 5 bases and 1 base, in that order; junction bases with no gene match: 9. There are 16 residues in the CDR3.

The table lists this clone with many counts. The read terminates 3 residues ahead of where the CDR3 ends, so the germline J gene completes it. The genes are TRBV19 and TRBJ2-1; D perhaps matches TRBD2 (6 bases). The germline gives CDR1 LNHDA, CDR2 SQIVND (reference sequence). The CDR3 has 19 residues. V lost 5 bases and J 0 bases, leaving 23 bases between the germline ends. CDR3 sequence: CASSASRSSGFSSYNEQFF. The part of the CDR3 DNA that was read is TGTGCCAGTAGTGCCTCCCGGAGTAGCGGATTTAGCTCCTACAATGAG.

In its sample, this clone was seen many times. Coverage ceases 3 residues before the CDR3 finishes, and the germline J gene fills in the end. The chain has TRBV2 and TRBJ2-7; perhaps TRBD1 as D (6 bases). Germline lookup yields CDR1 SNHLY and CDR2 FYNNEI. CDR3 length: 13 amino acids. The V end lost 4 bases, the J end lost 6 bases, and 13 bases lay between the germline ends. The chain's CDR3 is CASSGGPSAEQYF. CDR3 DNA, as far as it was read: TGTGCCAGCAGTGGGGGGCCCAGTGCCGAG.

This clone occurred many times. The read gets to within 3 residues of the CDR3 end, and the germline J gene fills in the rest. This chain links TRBV5-1 with TRBJ1-6; TRBD1 aligns across 7 bases. Germline CDR1 reads SGHRS; CDR2 reads YFSETQ. The J segment lost 5 bases and the V segment lost 4 bases, leaving 12 bases of the junction unmatched. The CDR3 extends over 17 amino acids. The CDR3 DNA, read in part, is TGCGCCAGCAGCCGGGGGAGAGGACAGGAGCATAATTCACCC. Its protein product is CASSRGRGQEHNSP. The full CDR3 is CASSRGRGQEHNSPLHF.

This clone has ten or more counts. The CDR3 end lies 3 residues beyond the end of the read and is filled in from the germline J gene. The same CDR3 can be traced to other DNA sequences in this sample. This chain joins TRBV6-1 and TRBJ1-5; unclear D gene. The V gene's germline CDR1 is MNHNS and CDR2 SASEGT. The length of the CDR3 is 13 residues. The ends were cut back, 2 bases at V and 4 bases at J, with 6 bases in the middle. CDR3 protein: CASSESRNQPQHF. The part of the CDR3 DNA that was read is TGTGCCAGCAGTGAAAGCCGAAATCAGCCC.

This clone was seen many times. The sequenced fragment ends 3 residues before the CDR3 boundary, so the rest is inferred from the germline J gene. The chain combines TRBV2 with TRBJ2-4; 7 nucleotides agree with TRBD1. CDR1 and CDR2 from the germline V gene are SNHLY and FYNNEI. This CDR3 has 14 amino acids. V was clipped by 6 bases and J by 4 bases; unmatched bases: 6. CDR3 sequence reads: CASRDRDPKNIQYF. The CDR3 DNA, read in part, is TGTGCCAGCAGAGACAGGGACCCAAAAAACATT.

Ten or more counts support this clone. The read comes to an end 3 residues before the CDR3 does, leaving the germline J gene to fill in the end. This sequence joins TRBV7-3 and TRBJ1-1; the D gene is possibly TRBD1 (6 bases). Germline V gives CDR1 SGHTA, CDR2 FQGTGA. The V gene lost 5 bases and the J gene lost 6 bases, with 13 bases spanning the gap. The CDR3 extends over 13 amino acids. This CDR3 is CASSRREGAEAFF. The sequenced part of the CDR3 DNA is TGTGCCAGCAGCCGCAGAGAGGGGGCTGAA.